This TCR beta chain was recovered during a study of shared clonotypes between healthy human individuals. Study-level background: The study used three CD4 naive, three CD4 memory, two CD8 naive and one CD8 memory plate per donor. Study-level points and caveats: The study sampled only blood, and tissue repertoires likely differ. Across several donors, naive CD4 shared roughly 5%, naive CD8 under 4%, memory CD4 more than 2%, memory CD8 roughly 0.37%.

CD4+ cells underwent separation, giving CD45RA+ naive and CD45RA-negative memory subsets. The CDR3 is 14 amino acids. The germline gives CDR1 SGHRS, CDR2 YFSETQ. V shed 2 bases and J shed 4 bases, with 12 bases lying between them. This clone was detected only once. Its antigen remains unidentified. Generated by immunoSEQ multiplex PCR, the TCRdb table keeps only in-frame clones and is missing some. The sample shows 1,500,000 or so clones, around 98.5% of them seen only once. Input material: naive CD4+ T cells sorted from blood. Subset meaning: CD45RA+ positively selected. The chain is built from TRBV5-1 and TRBJ1-1, with a weak D call TRBD1 (6 bases). The origin of this receptor is a man aged 25-45 years in good health. DNA of the CDR3: TGCGCCAGCAGCTTTGGGGGGCGCGTCACTGAAGCTTTCTTT. The encoded protein is CASSFGGRVTEAFF.